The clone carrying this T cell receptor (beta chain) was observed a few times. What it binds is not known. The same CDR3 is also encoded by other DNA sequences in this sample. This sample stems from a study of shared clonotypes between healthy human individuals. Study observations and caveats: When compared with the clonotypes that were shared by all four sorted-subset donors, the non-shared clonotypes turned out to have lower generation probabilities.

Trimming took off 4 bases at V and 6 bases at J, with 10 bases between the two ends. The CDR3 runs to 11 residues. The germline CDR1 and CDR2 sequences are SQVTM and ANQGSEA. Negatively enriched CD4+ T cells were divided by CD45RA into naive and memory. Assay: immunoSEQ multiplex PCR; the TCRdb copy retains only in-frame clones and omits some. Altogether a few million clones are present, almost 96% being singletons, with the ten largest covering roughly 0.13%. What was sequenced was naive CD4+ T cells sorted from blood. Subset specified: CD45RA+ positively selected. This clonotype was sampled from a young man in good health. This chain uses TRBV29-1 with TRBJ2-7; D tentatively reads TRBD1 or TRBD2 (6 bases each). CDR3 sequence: CSVGGAPEQYF. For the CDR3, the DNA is TGCAGCGTTGGGGGGGCCCCCGAGCAGTACTTC.